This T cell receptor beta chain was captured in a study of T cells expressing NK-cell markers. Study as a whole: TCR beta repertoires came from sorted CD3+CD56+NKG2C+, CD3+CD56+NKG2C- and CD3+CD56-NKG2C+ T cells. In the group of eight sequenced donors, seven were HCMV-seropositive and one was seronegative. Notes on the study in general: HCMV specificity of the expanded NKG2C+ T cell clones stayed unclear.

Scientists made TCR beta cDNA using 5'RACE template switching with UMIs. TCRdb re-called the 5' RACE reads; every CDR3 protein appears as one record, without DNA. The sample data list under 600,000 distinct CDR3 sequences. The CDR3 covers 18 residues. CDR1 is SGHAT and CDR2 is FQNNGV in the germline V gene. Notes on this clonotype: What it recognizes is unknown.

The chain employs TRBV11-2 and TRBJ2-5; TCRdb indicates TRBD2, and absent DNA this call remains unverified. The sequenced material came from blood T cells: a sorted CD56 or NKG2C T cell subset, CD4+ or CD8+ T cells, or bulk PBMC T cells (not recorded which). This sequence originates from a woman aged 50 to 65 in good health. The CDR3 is CASSRDATSGPLQETQYF.